Following are 10 T cell receptor beta chains from one sample sequenced in a study of T-cell reconstitution after alpha-beta-depleted transplantation in children (dated by TCRdb to 2016 to 2017). The receptor library was made with PCR. The sequencer was an Illumina HiSeq 2500. To normalize quantification of the TCRbeta repertoire, the TCR libraries were built with molecular barcoding that relied on unique molecular identifiers. Starting from the raw public reads, TCRdb applied fastp trimming at Q25, assembled clones with MiXCR and retained in-frame beta chains. For every CDR3 protein sequence, its rows merge into one entry that carries the most common genes and DNA. The sample table holds 200,000 to 250,000 distinct CDR3 sequences, of which about a tenth were seen once. Under 30% of the sample rests with the top ten. The treatment or condition label corresponds to: allogeneic hematopoietic cell transplantation with graft depleted of TCRalphabeta T cells and CD19 B cells.

This specimen consisted of PBMCs, obtained before TCRalphabeta/CD19-depleted stem cell transplant. Receptors were obtained from a child under two years old with acute myeloid leukemia, due to receive a stem cell transplant.

In this sample, this clonotype turned up many times. The genes are TRBV29-1 and TRBJ1-2, with 7 bases aligning to TRBD1. The V gene's germline CDR1 is SQVTM and CDR2 ANQGSEA. The CDR3 is 18 amino acids. The J segment lost 8 bases and the V segment lost 5 bases, leaving 26 bases of the junction unmatched. This CDR3 is CSVKNPRFSTGLWGGYTF. CDR3 DNA: TGCAGCGTTAAGAACCCGAGATTTTCGACAGGGCTATGGGGAGGCTACACCTTC.

Many counts were recorded for this clonotype. The chain couples TRBV5-1 to TRBJ2-7; TRBD2 is a possible D gene (5 bases). V was shortened by 9 bases and J by 4 bases, with 14 bases between the two germline ends. The length of the CDR3 is 12 residues. The germline CDR1 and CDR2 sequences are SGHRS and YFSETQ. CDR3 in DNA: TGCGCCACTAGGACGGGAAAGTACGAGCAGTACTTC. Amino acids: CATRTGKYEQYF. Full variable domain (remainder filled in from reference TRBV5-1 and TRBJ2-7): KAGVTQTPRYLIKTRGQQVTLSCSPISGHRSVSWYQQTPGQGLQFLFEYFSETQRNKGNFPGRFSGRQFSNSRSEMNVSTLELGDSALYLCATRTGKYEQYFGPGTRLTVT.

This clonotype was recorded at least ten times. The V and J genes are TRBV12-3 or TRBV12-4 and TRBJ1-2, with no clear D. The CDR3 is made up of 11 amino acids. V dropped 3 bases and J dropped 3 bases, with 2 bases sitting between them. CDR3 sequence: CASSLDYGYTF. CDR3 nucleotides: TGTGCCAGCAGTTTGGACTATGGCTACACCTTC.

This clonotype was seen many times. This chain links TRBV5-1 with TRBJ1-1; D not certain. This CDR3 contains 12 residues. Between the trimmed V and J ends, which lost 5 bases and 4 bases, there was a span of 9 bases. Germline CDR1 SGHRS, CDR2 YFSETQ. In DNA, the CDR3 is TGCGCCAGCAGGTGGGATAGCACTGAAGCTTTCTTT. This translates into CASRWDSTEAFF.

Note on this clonotype: Possible read error: a much larger clone is one base away. No conserved phenylalanine or tryptophan ends this CDR3, so it is likely a read error. The chain carries TRBV6-2 or TRBV6-3 and TRBJ1-2; D is ambiguous. CDR3 length: 11 amino acids. Germline lookup yields CDR1 MNHEY and CDR2 SVGEGT. V was cut by 1 base and J by 3 bases, with 0 bases left in between. The CDR3 nucleotides read TGTGCCAGCAGTTACTACTATGGCTACACCCTC. This sequence encodes CASSYYYGYTL.

This clonotype was counted ten times or more. The chain uses TRBV29-1 and TRBJ2-1; 9 bases are shared with TRBD1. The trim removed 7 bases at V and 5 bases at J, leaving 6 bases unmatched. This CDR3 spans 13 amino acids. The germline V gene encodes CDR1 SQVTM and CDR2 ANQGSEA. DNA for the CDR3: TGCAGCGGGAGCGGGACAGGGAACAATGAGCAGTTCTTC. Amino acids: CSGSGTGNNEQFF.

There are many counts of this clonotype. The V gene is TRBV5-1, the J gene TRBJ2-7; possibly TRBD1 or TRBD2 for D (6 bases each). The V end was cut by 0 bases, the J end by 6 bases, with 13 bases between. Germline assignment: CDR1 SGHRS and CDR2 YFSETQ. This CDR3 region has 14 residues. CDR3 amino acids: CASSLEGGVGEQYF. The CDR3 nucleotides read TGCGCCAGCAGCTTGGAGGGGGGAGTGGGCGAGCAGTACTTC.

There are many counts of this clonotype. The rearrangement joins TRBV28 to TRBJ2-7, with D maybe TRBD1 (5 bases). Germline CDR1 and CDR2: MDHEN and SYDVKM. The CDR3 is made up of 14 amino acids. The V end was cut by 6 bases, the J end by 6 bases, with 18 bases between. The CDR3 protein is CASSLNPGWAEQYF. The CDR3 DNA reads as TGTGCCAGCAGCCTGAACCCAGGGTGGGCCGAGCAGTACTTC. Complete variable domain (other parts from reference TRBV28 and TRBJ2-7): DVKVTQSSRYLVKRTGEKVFLECVQDMDHENMFWYRQDPGLGLRLIYFSYDVKMKEKGDIPEGYSVSREKKERFSLILESASTNQTSMYLCASSLNPGWAEQYFGPGTRLTVT.

In its sample, this clonotype was seen many times. The J gene is TRBJ1-4, the V gene TRBV7-2; D gene ambiguous. The CDR3 is 16 amino acids. V lost 5 bases to trimming and J lost 0 bases, with 13 bases between them. The germline CDR1 and CDR2 sequences are SGHTA and FQGNSA. The CDR3: CASSRGMDATNEKLFF. The CDR3 DNA reads TGTGCCAGCAGCCGAGGGATGGATGCAACTAATGAAAAACTGTTTTTT.

This clonotype came up many times. This chain joins TRBV12-3 or TRBV12-4 and TRBJ1-4; D might be TRBD1 (5 bases). The CDR3 extends over 13 amino acids. Trimming removed 5 bases at V and 7 bases at J, with 11 bases between. The CDR3 DNA follows: TGTGCCAGCAGTGGGGGTCTTTTTGAAAAACTGTTTTTT. Translation: CASSGGLFEKLFF.